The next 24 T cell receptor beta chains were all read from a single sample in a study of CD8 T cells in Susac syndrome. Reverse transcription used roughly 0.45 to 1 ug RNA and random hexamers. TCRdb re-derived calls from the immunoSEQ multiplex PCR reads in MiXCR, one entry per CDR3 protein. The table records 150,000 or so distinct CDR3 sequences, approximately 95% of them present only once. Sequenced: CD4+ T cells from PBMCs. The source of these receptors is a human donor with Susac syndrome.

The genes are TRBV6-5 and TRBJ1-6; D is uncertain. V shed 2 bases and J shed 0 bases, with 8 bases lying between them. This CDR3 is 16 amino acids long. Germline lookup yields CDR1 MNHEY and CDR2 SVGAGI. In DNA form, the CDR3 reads TGTGCCAGCAGTTACCAAAGGAGCTCCTATAATTCACCCCTCCACTTT. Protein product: CASSYQRSSYNSPLHF.

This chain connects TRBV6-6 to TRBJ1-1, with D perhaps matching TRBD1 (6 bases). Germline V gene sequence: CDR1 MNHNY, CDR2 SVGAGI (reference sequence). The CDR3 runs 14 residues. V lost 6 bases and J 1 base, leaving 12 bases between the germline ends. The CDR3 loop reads CASRPGTQNTEAFF. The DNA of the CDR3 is TGTGCCAGCAGACCCGGGACACAGAACACTGAAGCTTTCTTT.

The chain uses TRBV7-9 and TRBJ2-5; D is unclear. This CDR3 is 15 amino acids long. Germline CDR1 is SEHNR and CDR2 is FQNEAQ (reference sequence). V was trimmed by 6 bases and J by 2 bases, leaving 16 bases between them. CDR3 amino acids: CASSLDLNSQETQYF. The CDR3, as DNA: TGTGCCAGCAGTCTAGACCTTAACTCGCAAGAGACCCAGTACTTC.

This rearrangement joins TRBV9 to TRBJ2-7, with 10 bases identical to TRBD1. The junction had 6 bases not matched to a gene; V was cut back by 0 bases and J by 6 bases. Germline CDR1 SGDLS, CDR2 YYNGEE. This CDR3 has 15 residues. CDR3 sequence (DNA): TGTGCCAGCAGCGTAGCGGGACAGGGGATTTTCGAGCAGTACTTC. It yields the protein CASSVAGQGIFEQYF.

As DNA, the CDR3 is TGTGCCAGCGAGGGAAGGGTGAACACCGGGGAGCTGTTTTTT. The encoded protein is CASEGRVNTGELFF. The J gene is TRBJ2-2, the V gene TRBV25-1; D possibly corresponds to TRBD2 (5 bases). V was cut by 8 bases and J by 1 base, with 11 bases left in between. Germline V gene lookup returns CDR1 MGHDK and CDR2 SYGVNS. The CDR3 has 14 residues.

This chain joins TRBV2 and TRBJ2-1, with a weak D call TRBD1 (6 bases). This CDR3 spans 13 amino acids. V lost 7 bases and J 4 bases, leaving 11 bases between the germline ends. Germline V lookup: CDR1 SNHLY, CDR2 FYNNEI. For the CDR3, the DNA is TGTGCCAGCAAGGGGGAGATTTACAATGAGCAGTTCTTC. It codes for CASKGEIYNEQFF.

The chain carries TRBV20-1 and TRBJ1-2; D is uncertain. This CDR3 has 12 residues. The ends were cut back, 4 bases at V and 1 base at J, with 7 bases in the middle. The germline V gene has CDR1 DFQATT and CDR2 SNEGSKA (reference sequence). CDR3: CSAMRLNYGYTF. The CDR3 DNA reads TGCAGTGCTATGAGGCTTAACTATGGCTACACCTTC.

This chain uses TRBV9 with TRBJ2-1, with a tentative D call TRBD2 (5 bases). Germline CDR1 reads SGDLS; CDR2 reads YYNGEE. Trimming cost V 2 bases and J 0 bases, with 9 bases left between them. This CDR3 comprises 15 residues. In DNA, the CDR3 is TGTGCCAGCAGCGTTTCCCTAGCCTCCTACAATGAGCAGTTCTTC. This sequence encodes CASSVSLASYNEQFF.

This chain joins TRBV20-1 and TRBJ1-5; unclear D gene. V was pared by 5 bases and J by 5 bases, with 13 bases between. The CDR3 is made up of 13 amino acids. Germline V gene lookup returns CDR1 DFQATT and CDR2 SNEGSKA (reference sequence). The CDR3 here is CSASQDPHQPQHF. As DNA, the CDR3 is TGCAGTGCTTCCCAGGATCCCCATCAGCCCCAGCATTTT.

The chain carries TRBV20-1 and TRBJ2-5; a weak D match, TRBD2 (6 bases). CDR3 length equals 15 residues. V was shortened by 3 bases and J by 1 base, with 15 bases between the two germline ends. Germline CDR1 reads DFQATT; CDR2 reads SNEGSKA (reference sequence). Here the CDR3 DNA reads TGCAGTGCTAGCCGGGACTCGACCACCCAAGAGACCCAGTACTTC. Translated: CSASRDSTTQETQYF.

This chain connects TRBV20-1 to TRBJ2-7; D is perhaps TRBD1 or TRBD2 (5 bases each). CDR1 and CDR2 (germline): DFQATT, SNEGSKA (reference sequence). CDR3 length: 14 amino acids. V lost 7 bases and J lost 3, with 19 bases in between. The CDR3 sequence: CSDKGPLRGYEQYF. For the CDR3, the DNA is TGCAGTGATAAGGGACCGCTTCGCGGCTACGAGCAGTACTTC.

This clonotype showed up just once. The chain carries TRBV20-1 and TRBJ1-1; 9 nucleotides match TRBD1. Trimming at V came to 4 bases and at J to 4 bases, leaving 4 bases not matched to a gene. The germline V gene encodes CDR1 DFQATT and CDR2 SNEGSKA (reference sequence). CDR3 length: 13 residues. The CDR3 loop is CSATGQGGTEAFF. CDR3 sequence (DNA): TGCAGTGCTACGGGACAGGGAGGCACTGAAGCTTTCTTT.

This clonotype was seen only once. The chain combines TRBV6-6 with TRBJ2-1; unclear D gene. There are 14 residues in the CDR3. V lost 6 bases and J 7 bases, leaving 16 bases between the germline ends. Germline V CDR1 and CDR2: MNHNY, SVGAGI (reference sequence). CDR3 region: CASSRPPEWNEQFF. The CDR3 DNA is TGTGCCAGCAGCCGCCCCCCAGAATGGAATGAGCAGTTCTTC.

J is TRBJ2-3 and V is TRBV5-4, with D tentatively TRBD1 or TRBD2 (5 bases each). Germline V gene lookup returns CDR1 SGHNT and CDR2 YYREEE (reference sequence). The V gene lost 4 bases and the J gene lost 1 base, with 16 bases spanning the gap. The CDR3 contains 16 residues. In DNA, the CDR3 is TGTGCCAGCAGCCCTTTCGACCGAGGGGGCACAGATACGCAGTATTTT. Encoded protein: CASSPFDRGGTDTQYF.

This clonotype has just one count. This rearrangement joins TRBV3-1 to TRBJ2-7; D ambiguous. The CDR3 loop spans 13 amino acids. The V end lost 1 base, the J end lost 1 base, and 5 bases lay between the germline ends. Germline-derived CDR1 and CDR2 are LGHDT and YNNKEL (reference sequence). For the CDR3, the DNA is TGTGCCAGCAGCCAAGGACATTCCTACGAGCAGTACTTC. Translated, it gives CASSQGHSYEQYF.

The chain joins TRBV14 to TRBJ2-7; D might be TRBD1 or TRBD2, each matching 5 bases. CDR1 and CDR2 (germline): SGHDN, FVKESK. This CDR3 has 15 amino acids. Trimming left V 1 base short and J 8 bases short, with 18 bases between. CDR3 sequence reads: CASSQAGSGPYKQYF. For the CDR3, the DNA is TGTGCCAGCAGCCAAGCAGGGTCGGGGCCTTACAAGCAGTACTTC.

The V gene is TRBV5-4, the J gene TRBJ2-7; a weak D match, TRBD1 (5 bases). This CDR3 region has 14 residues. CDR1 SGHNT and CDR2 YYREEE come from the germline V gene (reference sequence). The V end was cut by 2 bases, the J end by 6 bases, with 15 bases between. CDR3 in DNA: TGTGCCAGCAGCTTAAGTCAGGGTTGGGGCGAGCAGTACTTC. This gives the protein CASSLSQGWGEQYF. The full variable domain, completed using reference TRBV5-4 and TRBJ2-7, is ETGVTQSPTHLIKTRGQQVTLRCSSQSGHNTVSWYQQALGQGPQFIFQYYREEENGRGNFPPRFSGLQFPNYSSELNVNALELDDSALYLCASSLSQGWGEQYFGPGTRLTVT.

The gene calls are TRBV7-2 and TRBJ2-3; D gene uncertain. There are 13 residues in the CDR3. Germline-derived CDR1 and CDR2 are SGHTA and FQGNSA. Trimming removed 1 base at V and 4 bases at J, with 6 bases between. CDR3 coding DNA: TGTGCCAGCAGCTTAGTCCCTTCAGATACGCAGTATTTT. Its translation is CASSLVPSDTQYF.

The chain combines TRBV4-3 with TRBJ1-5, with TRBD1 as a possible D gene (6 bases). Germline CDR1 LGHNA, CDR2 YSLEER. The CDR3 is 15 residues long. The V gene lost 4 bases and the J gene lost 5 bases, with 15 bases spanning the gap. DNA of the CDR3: TGCGCCAGCAGCCGTCCCCAAGGGGGGGATCAGCCCCAGCATTTT. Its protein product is CASSRPQGGDQPQHF.

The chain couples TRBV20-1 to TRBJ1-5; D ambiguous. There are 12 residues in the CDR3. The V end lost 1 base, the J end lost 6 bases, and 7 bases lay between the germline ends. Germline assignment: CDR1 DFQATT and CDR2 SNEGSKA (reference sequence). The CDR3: CSARVSGQPQHF. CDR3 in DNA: TGCAGTGCTAGAGTGTCGGGTCAGCCCCAGCATTTT.

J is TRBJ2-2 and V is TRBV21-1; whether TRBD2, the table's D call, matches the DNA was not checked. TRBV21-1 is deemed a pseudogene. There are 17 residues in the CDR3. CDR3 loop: CASSKSRLAGNTGELFF. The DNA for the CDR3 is TGTGCCAGCAGCAAATCCCGACTAGCGGGGAACACCGGGGAGCTGTTTTTT.

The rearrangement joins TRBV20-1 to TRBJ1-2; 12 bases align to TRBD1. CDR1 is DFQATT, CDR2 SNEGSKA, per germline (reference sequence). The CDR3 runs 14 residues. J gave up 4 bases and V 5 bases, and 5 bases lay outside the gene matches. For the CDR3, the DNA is TGCAGTGCTGTCCGGGACAGGGGGCTCTATGGCTACACCTTC. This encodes CSAVRDRGLYGYTF.

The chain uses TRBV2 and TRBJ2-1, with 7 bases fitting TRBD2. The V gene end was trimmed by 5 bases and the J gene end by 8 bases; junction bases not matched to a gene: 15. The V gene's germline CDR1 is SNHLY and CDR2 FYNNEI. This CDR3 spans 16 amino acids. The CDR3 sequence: CASSRSGAGAVDEQFF. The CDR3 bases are TGTGCCAGCAGTAGGAGCGGGGCAGGCGCTGTCGATGAGCAGTTCTTC.

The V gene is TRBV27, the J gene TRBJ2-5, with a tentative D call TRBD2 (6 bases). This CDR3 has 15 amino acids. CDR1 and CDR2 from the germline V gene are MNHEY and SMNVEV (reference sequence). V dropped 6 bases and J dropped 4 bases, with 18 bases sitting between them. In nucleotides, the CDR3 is TGTGCCAGCAGCCTTATCGAAGGGAGGAGAGAGACCCAGTACTTC. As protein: CASSLIEGRRETQYF.